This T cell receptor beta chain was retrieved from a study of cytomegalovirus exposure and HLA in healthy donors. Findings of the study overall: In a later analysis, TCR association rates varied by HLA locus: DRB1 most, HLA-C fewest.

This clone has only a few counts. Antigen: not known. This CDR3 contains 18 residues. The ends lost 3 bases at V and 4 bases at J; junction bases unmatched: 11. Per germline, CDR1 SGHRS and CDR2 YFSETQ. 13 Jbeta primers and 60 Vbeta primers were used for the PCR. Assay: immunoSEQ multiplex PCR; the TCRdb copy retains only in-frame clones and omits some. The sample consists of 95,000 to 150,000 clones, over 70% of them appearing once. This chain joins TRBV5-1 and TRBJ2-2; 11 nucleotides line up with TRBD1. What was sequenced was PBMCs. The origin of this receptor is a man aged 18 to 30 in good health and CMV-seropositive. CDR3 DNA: TGCGCCAGCAGCTCCCAAGGCCCCGGGACAGGGGGCACCGGGGAGCTGTTTTTT. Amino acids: CASSSQGPGTGGTGELFF.